This T cell receptor beta chain was sequenced for a study of T cell repertoires in cytomegalovirus infection. In the study overall: Public TCR beta signatures marked donors with CMV infection and the matching HLA.

TCRdb re-called the reads with MiXCR, one entry per CDR3 protein. Found here are about 530,000 distinct CDR3 sequences, about 26% of them singletons; the top ten hold under 15%. Germline V CDR1 and CDR2: SGHTA, FQGNSA. The germline V and J ends were trimmed by 8 bases and 2 bases, with 12 bases remaining between them. The CDR3 extends over 14 amino acids. Whole-study findings and limits: Dominating the ex vivo response were HLA-C-restricted CMV-specific TCR beta clonotypes. People with CMV and the relevant HLA were identified by cumulative public TCR beta family frequency.

Only a few counts were recorded for this clonotype. Its antigen is unknown. The chain joins TRBV7-2 to TRBJ2-2; a possible D gene is TRBD1 (5 bases). The sequenced material came from PBMCs. The receptor was isolated from a human donor in good health (CMV status not recorded). Some clones in this sample may be carry-over from other donors' samples. This chain's CDR3 is CASSRARNTGELFF. In DNA form, the CDR3 reads TGTGCCAGCTCCAGGGCCCGAAACACCGGGGAGCTGTTTTTT.